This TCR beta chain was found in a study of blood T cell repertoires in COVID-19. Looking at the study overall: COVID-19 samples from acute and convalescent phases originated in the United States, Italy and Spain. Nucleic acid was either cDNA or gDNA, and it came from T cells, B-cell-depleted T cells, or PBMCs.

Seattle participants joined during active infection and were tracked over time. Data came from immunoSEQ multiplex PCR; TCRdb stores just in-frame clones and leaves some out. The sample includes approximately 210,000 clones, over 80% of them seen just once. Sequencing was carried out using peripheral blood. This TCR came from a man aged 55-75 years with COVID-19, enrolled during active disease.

The CDR3 protein is CASSLVFAGELFF. The CDR3 DNA reads as TGTGCCAGCAGCTTAGTATTCGCCGGGGAGCTGTTTTTT. The genes are TRBV7-6 and TRBJ2-2; unclear D gene. The CDR3 runs 13 residues. Germline V lookup: CDR1 SGHVS, CDR2 FNYEAQ. The germline V and J ends were trimmed by 1 base and 6 bases, with 6 bases remaining between them.